Shown below are 22 T cell receptor beta chains from a single sample sequenced in a study of cytomegalovirus exposure and HLA in healthy donors. Data came from immunoSEQ multiplex PCR; TCRdb stores just in-frame clones and leaves some out. The sample yields 90,000 to 100,000 clones, roughly 85% seen once. The sequenced sample was PBMCs. The receptors come from a woman aged 30 to 39 in good health and CMV-seronegative.

The V and J genes are TRBV18 and TRBJ2-6; 7 nucleotides agree with TRBD1. CDR1 is KGHSH, CDR2 LQKENI, per germline. The CDR3 extends over 17 amino acids. V trimming: 5 bases; J trimming: 0 bases; junction bases outside the gene matches: 7. The CDR3 protein is CASSGTANPSGANVLTF. CDR3 in DNA: TGTGCCAGCTCAGGGACAGCAAACCCCTCTGGGGCCAACGTCCTGACTTTC. Full variable domain (missing parts from reference TRBV18 and TRBJ2-6): NAGVMQNPRHLVRRRGQEARLRCSPMKGHSHVYWYRQLPEEGLKFMVYLQKENIIDESGMPKERFSAEFPKEGPSILRIQQVVRGDSAAYFCASSGTANPSGANVLTFGAGSRLTVL.

V gene TRBV5-4 combines with J gene TRBJ2-7; TRBD2 agrees at 12 bases. The germline V gene has CDR1 SGHNT and CDR2 YYREEE (reference sequence). V gave up 2 bases and J gave up 2 bases; unmatched junction bases: 5. The CDR3 is made up of 16 amino acids. This CDR3 reads CASSFSTSGGTYEQYF. The DNA for the CDR3 is TGTGCCAGCAGCTTTTCGACTAGCGGGGGAACCTACGAGCAGTACTTC.

The rearrangement uses TRBV6-5 and TRBJ1-1; 8 positions agree with TRBD1. The CDR3 spans 14 residues. Per germline, CDR1 MNHEY and CDR2 SVGAGI. The trim removed 10 bases at V and 0 bases at J, leaving 7 bases unmatched. The CDR3: CATQSDRVNTEAFF. In DNA form, the CDR3 reads TGTGCCACCCAATCGGACAGGGTGAACACTGAAGCTTTCTTT.

This clone is a singleton in its sample. The chain has TRBV9 and TRBJ2-2; the match to TRBD2 covers 9 bases. Trimming cost V 6 bases and J 4 bases; bases outside gene matches: 7. The CDR3 loop spans 15 amino acids. Looked up from germline, CDR1 is SGDLS and CDR2 is YYNGEE. Here the CDR3 DNA reads TGTGCCAGCACATTTAGCGGGGGAAGCACCGGGGAGCTGTTTTTT. Translation gives CASTFSGGSTGELFF.

This clone was observed a single time. The chain links TRBV15 to TRBJ1-5; D ambiguous. The CDR3 extends over 17 amino acids. Germline V gene data show CDR1 as LNHNV and CDR2 as YYDKDF (reference sequence). The V end lost 0 bases, the J end lost 2 bases, and 14 bases lay between the germline ends. CDR3 sequence reads: CATSREPAGVGNQPQHF. The CDR3 region has the DNA TGTGCCACCAGCAGAGAACCCGCGGGAGTCGGCAATCAGCCCCAGCATTTT.

The CDR3 sequence: CASSLLTGRPEAFF. Here the CDR3 DNA reads TGTGCCAGCAGTCTATTGACAGGGCGGCCCGAAGCTTTCTTT. This chain links TRBV27 with TRBJ1-1; 7 bases match TRBD1. The CDR3 loop spans 14 amino acids. The V and J ends lost 5 bases and 8 bases, in that order; junction bases with no gene match: 11. Per the germline V gene, CDR1 is MNHEY and CDR2 is SMNVEV (reference sequence).

The chain uses TRBV9 and TRBJ2-1; tentatively, D is TRBD1 (5 bases). Between the trimmed V and J ends, which lost 4 bases and 3 bases, there was a span of 8 bases. The CDR3 is made up of 13 amino acids. Germline CDR1 SGDLS, CDR2 YYNGEE. The CDR3 DNA reads TGTGCCAGCAGCCCGACAGTCTACAATGAGCAGTTCTTC. Translated: CASSPTVYNEQFF.

This clone was counted only a few times. The J gene is TRBJ1-2, the V gene TRBV28; D is uncertain. The germline V gene has CDR1 MDHEN and CDR2 SYDVKM. The CDR3 spans 13 residues. Between the trimmed V and J ends, which lost 8 bases and 7 bases, there was a span of 17 bases. CDR3 in amino acids: CASLLLGVPGYTF. CDR3 DNA: TGTGCCAGCCTACTTTTAGGAGTCCCTGGCTACACCTTC.

The V and J genes are TRBV5-1 and TRBJ2-3; 15 bases map to TRBD2. Looked up from germline, CDR1 is SGHRS and CDR2 is YFSETQ. The length of the CDR3 is 16 residues. V trimming: 4 bases; J trimming: 5 bases; junction bases outside the gene matches: 5. The CDR3 DNA follows: TGCGCCAGCAGCGGGGGACTAGCGGGAGGTGAAGATACGCAGTATTTT. Translated, it gives CASSGGLAGGEDTQYF.

The chain links TRBV18 to TRBJ1-1, with no clear D. CDR1 KGHSH and CDR2 LQKENI come from the germline V gene. The CDR3 contains 13 residues. With 5 bases removed from V and 1 base from J, the gap between germline ends came to 8 bases. The CDR3 DNA is TGTGCCAGCTCAAGACTCCCGAACACTGAAGCTTTCTTT. It yields the protein CASSRLPNTEAFF. The full variable domain, with the rest looked up from reference TRBV18 and TRBJ1-1, is NAGVMQNPRHLVRRRGQEARLRCSPMKGHSHVYWYRQLPEEGLKFMVYLQKENIIDESGMPKERFSAEFPKEGPSILRIQQVVRGDSAAYFCASSRLPNTEAFFGQGTRLTVV.

About this clone: This sample also contains other DNA sequences that code for the same CDR3. The genes are TRBV5-1 and TRBJ2-1; a possible D gene is TRBD2 (5 bases). The CDR3 is 15 amino acids. Germline V gene sequence: CDR1 SGHRS, CDR2 YFSETQ. Trimming pared 0 bases from V and 0 bases from J, leaving 7 bases between. CDR3 amino acids: CASSLAGSSYNEQFF. CDR3 bases: TGCGCCAGCAGCTTGGCGGGGAGCTCCTACAATGAGCAGTTCTTC.

The genes are TRBV7-6 and TRBJ2-5; TRBD2 might be the D (5 bases). The CDR3 sequence is 16 residues long. Looked up from germline, CDR1 is SGHVS and CDR2 is FNYEAQ. V was pared by 1 base and J by 5 bases, with 17 bases between. The chain's CDR3 is CASSLVFLRDGETQYF. The CDR3 DNA reads as TGTGCCAGCAGCTTAGTGTTTCTGAGGGATGGGGAGACCCAGTACTTC.

The chain employs TRBV15 and TRBJ2-7; TRBD2 matches 14 bases. Looked up from germline, CDR1 is LNHNV and CDR2 is YYDKDF (reference sequence). V trimming: 0 bases; J trimming: 5 bases; junction bases outside the gene matches: 6. The CDR3 has 17 amino acids. CDR3 DNA sequence: TGTGCCACCAGCAGAGATAAAGGGACTAGCGGGAGCCACGAGCAGTACTTC. It translates to CATSRDKGTSGSHEQYF.

The count of this clone is one. The gene calls are TRBV28 and TRBJ1-2; 12 bases align to TRBD1. V lost 4 bases, J lost 3 bases, and 9 bases stayed unmatched. This CDR3 is 17 amino acids long. Germline assignment: CDR1 MDHEN and CDR2 SYDVKM. CDR3 in DNA: TGTGCCAGCAGTTCTCCGGGACAGGGGGCTAGAGACTATGGCTACACCTTC. Its protein product is CASSSPGQGARDYGYTF.

This clone came up once. This chain joins TRBV2 and TRBJ2-2; D is unresolved. This CDR3 has 13 residues. The germline V gene has CDR1 SNHLY and CDR2 FYNNEI. V was cut by 7 bases and J by 4 bases, with 10 bases left in between. The CDR3, as DNA: TGTGCCAGCAATTCAGAATTCACCGGGGAGCTGTTTTTT. Translated, it gives CASNSEFTGELFF.

The V gene is TRBV5-4, the J gene TRBJ2-7, with TRBD1 identical over 7 bases. V dropped 4 bases and J dropped 2; count of bases not matched to a gene: 6. The CDR3 extends over 14 amino acids. Germline CDR1 is SGHNT and CDR2 is YYREEE (reference sequence). Here the CDR3 reads CASSPTGQAYEQYF. The CDR3 DNA follows: TGTGCCAGCAGCCCTACCGGACAGGCCTACGAGCAGTACTTC.

The table lists this clone with a few counts. The CDR3: CSADRGNTDTQYF. DNA of the CDR3: TGCAGCGCGGACAGGGGGAACACAGATACGCAGTATTTT. The gene calls are TRBV29-1 and TRBJ2-3; TRBD1 matches at 10 bases. This CDR3 has 13 residues. Trimming at V came to 7 bases and at J to 2 bases, leaving 3 bases not matched to a gene. Germline V gene sequence: CDR1 SQVTM, CDR2 ANQGSEA.

The CDR3 bases are TGTGCCAGCAGTCCACGGACAAGTTCGAACACTGAAGCTTTCTTT. Amino acid sequence: CASSPRTSSNTEAFF. This chain links TRBV27 with TRBJ1-1; possible D gene TRBD1, 5 bases. The CDR3 runs to 15 residues. Germline V gene lookup returns CDR1 MNHEY and CDR2 SMNVEV (reference sequence). The V and J ends lost 5 bases and 1 base respectively, with 14 bases between them.

The chain employs TRBV4-1 and TRBJ1-1; no firm D call. V dropped 1 base and J dropped 1 base, with 16 bases sitting between them. CDR1 and CDR2 from the germline V gene are MGHRA and YSYEKL. This CDR3 has 17 residues. The CDR3, as DNA: TGCGCCAGCAGCCAAGGTGGTGTGGGCAGAGCGAACACTGAAGCTTTCTTT. Translated, it gives CASSQGGVGRANTEAFF.

The V call is TRBV5-1, the J call TRBJ2-1, with D perhaps TRBD2 (5 bases). This CDR3 spans 13 amino acids. Per germline, CDR1 SGHRS and CDR2 YFSETQ. Deletions cut 7 bases from V and 8 bases from J, with 16 bases between. CDR3 bases: TGCGCCAGCCGACCCCCAAGCGGCGATGAGCAGTTCTTC. Protein product: CASRPPSGDEQFF.

The chain recombines TRBV14 with TRBJ1-4, with D perhaps TRBD1 (5 bases). The germline V gene encodes CDR1 SGHDN and CDR2 FVKESK. The V end was cut by 0 bases, the J end by 5 bases, with 10 bases between. The CDR3 totals 15 residues. The CDR3 is CASSQDPGSNEKLFF. Written as DNA, the CDR3 is TGTGCCAGCAGCCAAGATCCAGGGTCGAATGAAAAACTGTTTTTT. The whole variable domain, filled in from reference TRBV14 and TRBJ1-4, reads EAGVTQFPSHSVIEKGQTVTLRCDPISGHDNLYWYRRVMGKEIKFLLHFVKESKQDESGMPNNRFLAERTGGTYSTLKVQPAELEDSGVYFCASSQDPGSNEKLFFGSGTQLSVL.

This clone was seen only once. J is TRBJ1-1 and V is TRBV5-1, with no clear D. Germline V lookup: CDR1 SGHRS, CDR2 YFSETQ. The CDR3 consists of 15 residues. V lost 5 bases, J lost 2 bases, and 16 bases lay in between. The DNA of the CDR3 is TGCGCCAGCAGACAGACACATAACTCAAACACTGAAGCTTTCTTT. This codes for CASRQTHNSNTEAFF.